A single sample gave rise to the 5 T cell receptor beta chains below, sequenced in a study of blood T cells in healthy people across ages. Then a second PCR, running about 7 to 11 cycles, was carried out with a sample-barcoded 5' primer and a J-beta primer mix. Using its own MiXCR run on the 5' RACE reads, TCRdb lists one record per CDR3 protein. The sample carries roughly 680,000 distinct CDR3 sequences, approximately 21% recorded once. Material: blood. Receptors were obtained from a man in his 70s in good health.

The rearrangement links TRBV12-3 or TRBV12-4 to TRBJ2-7, with unresolved D. With 6 bases removed from V and 3 bases from J, the gap between germline ends came to 9 bases. CDR3 length: 12 residues. The CDR3 nucleotides are TGTGCCAGCAGGCGGACCAACTACGAGCAGTACTTC. Encoded protein: CASRRTNYEQYF.

The chain uses TRBV5-1 and TRBJ1-1; tentatively, D is TRBD1 (5 bases). V was pared by 1 base and J by 0 bases, with 19 bases between. This CDR3 contains 18 residues. Germline V gene sequence: CDR1 SGHRS, CDR2 YFSETQ. CDR3 residues: CASSLRPGPNRMNTEAFF. The CDR3 DNA reads TGCGCCAGCAGCTTGCGTCCGGGGCCCAACCGTATGAACACTGAAGCTTTCTTT.

The CDR3 loop is CASSYQGLGTSGRAYEQYF. CDR3 in DNA: TGTGCCAGCAGTTACCAGGGACTAGGGACTAGCGGAAGGGCCTACGAGCAGTACTTC. V gene TRBV6-5 combines with J gene TRBJ2-7; 11 positions match TRBD2. Trimming took 2 bases from V and 2 from J; bases not matched to a gene: 14. CDR1 and CDR2 from the germline V gene are MNHEY and SVGAGI. There are 19 residues in the CDR3.

The chain recombines TRBV20-1 with TRBJ2-5; 7 bases map to TRBD2. After removal of 2 bases from V and 3 bases from J, the junction contained 3 bases not matched to a gene. Germline V gives CDR1 DFQATT, CDR2 SNEGSKA (reference sequence). CDR3 length equals 13 residues. In nucleotides, the CDR3 is TGCAGTGCTAGATCCCTAGCGGAAGAGACCCAGTACTTC. This codes for CSARSLAEETQYF.

The rearrangement joins TRBV7-9 to TRBJ1-4; D perhaps matches TRBD1 (5 bases). Germline CDR1 is SEHNR and CDR2 is FQNEAQ (reference sequence). V was clipped by 4 bases and J by 15 bases, with 18 bases between them. The CDR3 totals 13 residues. In DNA form, the CDR3 reads TGTGCCAGCAGCTCCCGGGACCCCGAGGTGTTGTTTTTT. Protein product: CASSSRDPEVLFF.